The 25 T cell receptor beta chains below all came from one sample that was sequenced in a study of CD8+ T cells in alopecia areata. Treatment specified: oral pan-JAK inhibitor, 5-10 mg twice daily. Extraction of RNA preceded its reverse transcription into cDNA, which served as the sequencing template. Profiling relied on immunoSEQ multiplex PCR, and the TCRdb table lists in-frame clones only, not all of them. The sample contains about 270,000 clones, 60% of which appear only once. The sample was CD4+ T cells sorted from blood, taken at week 52, from a patient treated with tofacitinib. The receptors derive from a human donor with alopecia areata.

The V and J genes are TRBV29-1 and TRBJ1-1; TRBD1 aligns across 7 bases. V gave up 4 bases and J gave up 5 bases; unmatched junction bases: 10. Germline CDR1 reads SQVTM; CDR2 reads ANQGSEA. The CDR3 totals 14 residues. The CDR3 is CSVGPGTDGTEAFF. The CDR3, as DNA: TGCAGCGTTGGCCCTGGGACAGATGGGACTGAAGCTTTCTTT.

This clone was picked up a small number of times. The chain recombines TRBV5-4 with TRBJ2-1; D assignment may be TRBD1 or TRBD2 (5 bases each). The V gene's germline CDR1 is SGHNT and CDR2 YYREEE (reference sequence). The germline V and J ends were trimmed by 6 bases and 10 bases, with 17 bases remaining between them. The CDR3 is made up of 13 amino acids. Here the CDR3 reads CASTPGTPSEQFF. The CDR3 nucleotides are TGTGCCAGCACCCCTGGGACCCCTTCCGAGCAGTTCTTC.

This rearrangement joins TRBV25-1 to TRBJ1-2, with TRBD1 identical over 8 bases. Germline V gene sequence: CDR1 MGHDK, CDR2 SYGVNS. Unmatched junction bases numbered 5, after V lost 4 bases and J lost 4 bases. The CDR3 has 14 amino acids. CDR3 sequence reads: CASSGQGAGYGYTF. CDR3 nucleotides: TGTGCCAGCAGTGGTCAGGGGGCCGGCTATGGCTACACCTTC.

The chain is built from TRBV9 and TRBJ2-5, with D unclear. The CDR3 contains 13 residues. Trimming pared 3 bases from V and 5 bases from J, leaving 11 bases between. Germline CDR1 and CDR2: SGDLS and YYNGEE. This CDR3 reads CASSGMGRETQYF. DNA of the CDR3: TGTGCCAGCAGCGGAATGGGCAGGGAGACCCAGTACTTC.

The genes are TRBV19 and TRBJ2-1; tentatively, D is TRBD2 (5 bases). Between the trimmed V and J ends, which lost 0 bases and 6 bases, there was a span of 21 bases. The CDR3 is made up of 18 amino acids. The V gene's germline CDR1 is LNHDA and CDR2 SQIVND (reference sequence). The CDR3 DNA reads TGTGCCAGTAGTATAGACTCCCTAGCTGGATACCCGCCCAATGAGCAGTTCTTC. It specifies CASSIDSLAGYPPNEQFF.

The chain combines TRBV7-2 with TRBJ2-2; D not certain. Germline CDR1 reads SGHTA; CDR2 reads FQGNSA. CDR3 length equals 14 residues. Trimming removed 1 base from V and 0 bases from J, with 3 bases in between. The CDR3 spells CASSLEANTGELFF. The CDR3, as DNA: TGTGCCAGCAGCTTAGAGGCGAACACCGGGGAGCTGTTTTTT.

This clone came up a few times. The chain has TRBV14 and TRBJ2-4; D may be TRBD2 (6 bases). The germline CDR1 and CDR2 sequences are SGHDN and FVKESK. Trimming took off 4 bases at V and 3 bases at J, with 13 bases between the two ends. CDR3 length: 15 residues. The chain's CDR3 is CASSRGGDLKNIQYF. The CDR3 nucleotides read TGTGCCAGCAGCCGGGGCGGGGACCTCAAAAACATTCAGTACTTC.

The chain uses TRBV30 and TRBJ1-1; 10 bases are shared with TRBD1. The V segment lost 2 bases and the J segment 5 bases; nucleotides outside the gene matches: 14. This CDR3 is built from 17 residues. Germline assignment: CDR1 GTSNPN and CDR2 SVGIG (reference sequence). The CDR3 protein is CAWSPWDRGTRGTEAFF. CDR3 sequence (DNA): TGTGCCTGGAGTCCATGGGACAGGGGAACCAGAGGGACTGAAGCTTTCTTT.

The chain employs TRBV9 and TRBJ2-5; possible D gene TRBD1, 6 bases. CDR1 is SGDLS, CDR2 YYNGEE, per germline. Trimming cost V 4 bases and J 0 bases, with 10 bases left between them. CDR3 length: 14 residues. The CDR3 region has the DNA TGTGCCAGCAGCAACAGGGATAACCAAGAGACCCAGTACTTC. Translating it yields CASSNRDNQETQYF.

The chain is built from TRBV19 and TRBJ2-7; possible D gene TRBD1, 5 bases. The CDR3 is 14 residues long. Looked up from germline, CDR1 is LNHDA and CDR2 is SQIVND (reference sequence). V lost 3 bases to trimming and J lost 2 bases, with 11 bases between them. DNA of the CDR3: TGTGCCAGTAGTATTGGACACCAGGCCTACGAGCAGTACTTC. The encoded protein is CASSIGHQAYEQYF. The full variable domain, its missing parts supplied by reference TRBV19 and TRBJ2-7, is DGGITQSPKYLFRKEGQNVTLSCEQNLNHDAMYWYRQDPGQGLRLIYYSQIVNDFQKGDIAEGYSVSREKKESFPLTVTSAQKNPTAFYLCASSIGHQAYEQYFGPGTRLTVT.

The sample holds many counts of this clone. V gene TRBV7-3 combines with J gene TRBJ2-5; D gene ambiguous. Germline CDR1 is SGHTA and CDR2 is FQGTGA. This CDR3 has 13 amino acids. Trimming removed 1 base at V and 4 bases at J, with 7 bases between. The CDR3 nucleotides are TGTGCCAGCAGCTTAAGTTTTACAGAGACCCAGTACTTC. Its protein product is CASSLSFTETQYF.

This chain uses TRBV29-1 with TRBJ2-5; 10 bases map to TRBD2. The CDR3 runs to 13 residues. With 7 bases clipped from V and 8 bases from J, the junction kept 10 bases outside the gene matches. Germline V gene lookup returns CDR1 SQVTM and CDR2 ANQGSEA. The CDR3, as DNA: TGCAGCGCCGGCGGGAGCGGGGGGGTAACCCAGTACTTC. This translates into CSAGGSGGVTQYF.

J is TRBJ2-5 and V is TRBV5-4, with D unresolved. CDR3 length: 13 amino acids. Germline V gives CDR1 SGHNT, CDR2 YYREEE (reference sequence). V lost 1 base, J lost 4 bases, and 8 bases lay in between. Here the CDR3 reads CASSLSLRETQYF. The CDR3 bases are TGTGCCAGCAGCTTGTCTCTGAGAGAGACCCAGTACTTC.

The gene calls are TRBV30 and TRBJ1-6, with D maybe TRBD1 (6 bases). The CDR3 spans 19 residues. CDR1 is GTSNPN and CDR2 is SVGIG in the germline V gene (reference sequence). Deletions cut 0 bases from V and 7 bases from J, with 25 bases between. DNA for the CDR3: TGTGCCTGGAGTGTACGGGGGGCAGGGCGATATGGTGCGAATTCACCCCTCCACTTT. It translates to CAWSVRGAGRYGANSPLHF.

The CDR3 nucleotides read TGCGCCAGCAGCCGGGACAGGGAATCGCAAGAGACCCAGTACTTC. This codes for CASSRDRESQETQYF. The chain couples TRBV5-1 to TRBJ2-5, with TRBD1 matching over 9 bases. The J segment lost 2 bases and the V segment lost 4 bases, leaving 6 bases of the junction unmatched. Germline values: CDR1 SGHRS, CDR2 YFSETQ. This CDR3 contains 15 residues.

The chain carries TRBV5-1 and TRBJ2-1; 12 bases line up with TRBD1. V was clipped by 4 bases and J by 9 bases; unmatched bases: 5. Germline V lookup: CDR1 SGHRS, CDR2 YFSETQ. CDR3 size: 14 residues. CDR3 sequence (DNA): TGCGCCAGCAGCACGGGACAGGGGGCTGGTGAGCAGTTCTTC. As protein: CASSTGQGAGEQFF.

This clone was counted only a few times. This rearrangement joins TRBV30 to TRBJ2-7; a weak D match, TRBD2 (6 bases). This CDR3 has 12 residues. V dropped 6 bases and J dropped 2 bases, with 11 bases sitting between them. CDR1 and CDR2 from the germline V gene are GTSNPN and SVGIG (reference sequence). CDR3 DNA: TGTGCCTGTCGGACTAACACCTACGAGCAGTACTTC. Residues: CACRTNTYEQYF. Combining the CDR3 with reference TRBV30 and TRBJ2-7 gives the whole variable domain SQTIHQWPATLVQPVGSPLSLECTVEGTSNPNLYWYRQAAGRGLQLLFYSVGIGQISSEVPQNLSASRPQDRQFILSSKKLLLSDSGFYLCACRTNTYEQYFGPGTRLTVT.

CDR3 protein: CASSLVGLGGKETQYF. DNA of the CDR3: TGTGCCAGCAGCTTAGTGGGGTTGGGGGGCAAAGAGACCCAGTACTTC. This chain links TRBV7-6 with TRBJ2-5; D possibly matches TRBD1 or TRBD2 (6 bases each). Germline CDR1 and CDR2: SGHVS and FNYEAQ. V was trimmed by 1 base and J by 3 bases, leaving 15 bases between them. This CDR3 has 16 amino acids.

The chain couples TRBV23-1 to TRBJ2-3, with D possibly being TRBD2 (6 bases). Being an ORF, TRBV23-1 has a function that is uncertain. V shed 4 bases and J shed 5 bases, with 13 bases lying between them. This CDR3 has 14 amino acids. The CDR3 protein is CASSPASDVDTQYF. CDR3 DNA: TGCGCCAGCAGTCCGGCTAGCGACGTAGATACGCAGTATTTT.

V gene TRBV5-1 combines with J gene TRBJ1-4; 9 bases are shared with TRBD1. This CDR3 contains 15 residues. Unmatched junction bases numbered 8, after V lost 3 bases and J lost 8 bases. Germline assignment: CDR1 SGHRS and CDR2 YFSETQ. CDR3 sequence: CASSSYPGQGEKLFF. The CDR3 nucleotides are TGCGCCAGCAGCTCCTACCCGGGACAGGGAGAAAAACTGTTTTTT.

This clone was detected only a few times. The V and J genes are TRBV10-3 and TRBJ2-3; 9 bases agree with TRBD2. From germline, CDR1 is ENHRY and CDR2 SYGVKD. The CDR3 has 16 residues. V shed 4 bases, J shed 1 base, and the junction held 6 bases outside the gene matches. In nucleotides, the CDR3 is TGTGCCATCAGTGCCCGCGGGGGGGGTGGCACAGATACGCAGTATTTT. It encodes CAISARGGGGTDTQYF.

The chain couples TRBV29-1 to TRBJ1-2, with D maybe TRBD1 (5 bases). V was trimmed by 5 bases and J by 6 bases, leaving 7 bases between them. This CDR3 contains 10 residues. Germline V gives CDR1 SQVTM, CDR2 ANQGSEA. CDR3 coding DNA: TGCAGCGTTTCGGGGGATGGCTACACCTTC. Amino acid sequence: CSVSGDGYTF.

The rearrangement joins TRBV18 to TRBJ1-2, with D possibly TRBD1 on 5 matching bases. Trimming took 3 bases from V and 6 from J, leaving 11 bases between them. This CDR3 is built from 13 residues. Germline V lookup: CDR1 KGHSH, CDR2 LQKENI. CDR3 DNA: TGTGCCAGCTCACCCCAGACAGCTGATGGCTACACCTTC. Amino acids: CASSPQTADGYTF.

The chain links TRBV6-5 to TRBJ1-6, with D unclear. The length of the CDR3 is 15 residues. V gave up 2 bases and J gave up 9 bases, with 14 bases separating them. CDR1 MNHEY and CDR2 SVGAGI come from the germline V gene. CDR3 amino acids: CASSYERYGISPLHF. The CDR3 coding sequence is TGTGCCAGCAGTTACGAACGGTACGGGATTTCACCCCTCCACTTT.

This clone was counted between two and nine times. The CDR3 region has the DNA TGTGCCAGCAGTGAAACGGGACAAACTGGCTACACCTTC. Protein product: CASSETGQTGYTF. The V call is TRBV25-1, the J call TRBJ1-2, with D perhaps matching TRBD1 (6 bases). The length of the CDR3 is 13 residues. The germline V and J ends were trimmed by 2 bases and 7 bases, with 11 bases remaining between them. Germline values: CDR1 MGHDK, CDR2 SYGVNS.